Only a few counts were recorded for the clone carrying this T cell receptor (beta chain). This specimen belongs to a study of cytomegalovirus exposure and HLA in healthy donors. Study-level background: An earlier analysis found 100 million or so unique TCR beta sequences from about 190 million T cells.

Germline CDR1 reads SGDLS; CDR2 reads YYNGEE. Deletions cut 4 bases from V and 1 base from J, with 9 bases between. This CDR3 comprises 13 residues. Amplification used 60 Vbeta primers and 13 Jbeta primers. Data came from immunoSEQ multiplex PCR; TCRdb stores just in-frame clones and leaves some out. This sample has about 150,000 clones, with approximately 78% found just once. The chain employs TRBV9 and TRBJ2-7, with D tentatively TRBD1 (6 bases). The sample taken for sequencing was PBMCs. The clonotype was recovered from a woman in her forties or fifties in good health and CMV-seropositive. In nucleotides, the CDR3 is TGTGCCAGCAGCTCCACAGGGTCCTACGAGCAGTACTTC. Residues: CASSSTGSYEQYF.